The 8 T cell receptor beta chains below all came from one sample that was sequenced in a study of blood T cell repertoires in COVID-19. Generated by immunoSEQ multiplex PCR, the TCRdb table keeps only in-frame clones and is missing some. The sample has 110,000 or so clones; approximately 81% are singletons. Sequencing input: peripheral blood. These receptors were collected from a man aged 35 to 55 with acute or convalescent COVID-19.

The chain joins TRBV5-1 to TRBJ2-5; 9 nucleotides agree with TRBD1. This CDR3 has 14 amino acids. CDR1 and CDR2 (germline): SGHRS, YFSETQ. V shed 3 bases, J shed 1 base, and the junction held 1 base outside the gene matches. The CDR3 sequence is CASSSGQGQETQYF. The CDR3 DNA reads as TGCGCCAGCAGCTCGGGACAGGGCCAAGAGACCCAGTACTTC.

The CDR3 bases are TGTGCCAGCAGCCCGGGACATAACTACGAGCAGTACTTC. It codes for CASSPGHNYEQYF. The chain employs TRBV12-3 or TRBV12-4 and TRBJ2-7; weak D call: TRBD1 (6 bases). V lost 6 bases and J 3 bases, leaving 12 bases between the germline ends. The CDR3 runs 13 residues.

V is TRBV29-1 and J is TRBJ2-7; 11 bases fit TRBD1. The CDR3 has 15 amino acids. J gave up 4 bases and V 6 bases, and 11 bases lay outside the gene matches. The germline CDR1 and CDR2 sequences are SQVTM and ANQGSEA. The CDR3 region has the DNA TGCAGCGTGGGGGACAGGGGGGGGATCCAATACGAGCAGTACTTC. Protein product: CSVGDRGGIQYEQYF.

V is TRBV7-3 and J is TRBJ2-6, with D possibly being TRBD1 (5 bases). Trimming took off 6 bases at V and 4 bases at J, with 13 bases between the two ends. Germline assignment: CDR1 SGHTA and CDR2 FQGTGA. The CDR3 covers 15 residues. The CDR3 region is CASSRSGLGANVLTF. The DNA of the CDR3 is TGTGCCAGCAGTCGGTCAGGGTTAGGGGCCAACGTCCTGACTTTC.

The chain joins TRBV10-1 to TRBJ2-3; the match to TRBD1 covers 7 bases. Trimming took 2 bases from V and 2 from J; bases not matched to a gene: 4. CDR3 length: 15 amino acids. Germline V gene data show CDR1 as WNHNN and CDR2 as SYGVQD (reference sequence). CDR3 nucleotides: TGCGCCAGCAGTGAGCTTGGACAGGACACAGATACGCAGTATTTT. Translating it yields CASSELGQDTDTQYF.

The CDR3 coding sequence is TGTGCCAGTAGACGTTCCGGGACAGGGTTCACTGAAGCTTTCTTT. Its translation is CASRRSGTGFTEAFF. The V call is TRBV19, the J call TRBJ1-1, with 9 positions matching TRBD1. Trimming at V came to 6 bases and at J to 4 bases, leaving 9 bases not matched to a gene. Germline-derived CDR1 and CDR2 are LNHDA and SQIVND (reference sequence). This CDR3 is built from 15 residues.

The chain employs TRBV30 and TRBJ1-2, with D possibly being TRBD1 (5 bases). There are 14 residues in the CDR3. With 3 bases removed from V and 0 bases from J, the gap between germline ends came to 11 bases. The germline gives CDR1 GTSNPN, CDR2 SVGIG (reference sequence). The CDR3 protein is CAWRWGSANYGYTF. CDR3 DNA sequence: TGTGCCTGGAGATGGGGCAGCGCTAACTATGGCTACACCTTC.

This clone was picked up one time. For the CDR3, the DNA is TGTGCCAGCAGCCAAGGACTAGCGGGGGGAAACACCGGGGAGCTGTTTTTT. Translation gives CASSQGLAGGNTGELFF. The genes are TRBV7-6 and TRBJ2-2; 14 bases match TRBD2. Germline V gives CDR1 SGHVS, CDR2 FNYEAQ. The CDR3 covers 17 residues. V shed 5 bases and J 2 bases; nucleotides not matched to a gene: 4.